One and the same sample provided the 28 T cell receptor beta chains below, sequenced in a study of Tregs in tolerant kidney transplant recipients. Assay: immunoSEQ multiplex PCR; the TCRdb copy retains only in-frame clones and omits some. The repertoire holds around 70,000 clones, with over 85% as singletons. Sequences were derived from CD8+ T cells from blood, sampled before the transplant. The receptors come from a human donor who received a combined kidney and bone marrow transplant.

The chain recombines TRBV4-2 with TRBJ2-3, with D perhaps matching TRBD2 (5 bases). Trimming removed 1 base at V and 2 bases at J, with 10 bases between. This CDR3 contains 15 residues. CDR1 and CDR2 (germline): LGHNA, YNFKEQ. CDR3 protein: CASSQAFGNTDTQYF. CDR3 sequence (DNA): TGTGCCAGCAGCCAAGCATTCGGGAACACAGATACGCAGTATTTT.

This chain uses TRBV29-1 with TRBJ1-1; D uncertain. This CDR3 comprises 12 residues. Between the trimmed V and J ends, which lost 4 bases and 2 bases, there was a span of 8 bases. The V gene's germline CDR1 is SQVTM and CDR2 ANQGSEA. This chain's CDR3 is CSVVLTNTEAFF. For the CDR3, the DNA is TGCAGCGTTGTTCTGACAAACACTGAAGCTTTCTTT.

Details on this clone: A read error may produce the germline difference seen at one junction end. The V and J genes are TRBV19 and TRBJ1-2, with TRBD1 matching over 10 bases. Germline V gives CDR1 LNHDA, CDR2 SQIVND (reference sequence). The CDR3 length is 12 residues. Written as DNA, the CDR3 is TGTGCCAGTAGTATAGCCCGACAGGGGGCCGCCTTC. Its protein product is CASSIARQGAAF.

The table lists this clone with a count of one. This chain uses TRBV28 with TRBJ2-2, with TRBD1 matching 8 bases. Germline lookup yields CDR1 MDHEN and CDR2 SYDVKM. The CDR3 has 16 amino acids. The V gene end was trimmed by 1 base and the J gene end by 4 bases; junction bases not matched to a gene: 5. The CDR3 nucleotides read TGTGCCAGCAGTTTATTCCTCGACAGGGGCACCGGGGAGCTGTTTTTT. Its translation: CASSLFLDRGTGELFF.

This clone was counted a single time. The CDR3 nucleotides read TGTGCCAGCAGCCCTGGGACAGGGGGCAGGGGAGAGACCCAGTACTTC. As protein: CASSPGTGGRGETQYF. The chain is built from TRBV7-9 and TRBJ2-5; 12 positions match TRBD1. CDR1 and CDR2 from the germline V gene are SEHNR and FQNEAQ (reference sequence). CDR3 length equals 16 residues. The V gene end was trimmed by 5 bases and the J gene end by 4 bases; junction bases not matched to a gene: 8. The full variable domain, completed using reference TRBV7-9 and TRBJ2-5, is DTGVSQNPRHKITKRGQNVTFRCDPISEHNRLYWYRQTLGQGPEFLTYFQNEAQLEKSRLLSDRFSAERPKGSFSTLEIQRTEQGDSAMYLCASSPGTGGRGETQYFGPGTRLLVL.

This sequence joins TRBV5-6 and TRBJ1-1; D is perhaps TRBD1 (5 bases). Germline CDR1 is SGHDT and CDR2 is YYEEEE. Trimming took off 0 bases at V and 3 bases at J, with 9 bases between the two ends. The CDR3 length is 14 residues. The CDR3 here is CASSLGLGDTEAFF. The CDR3 nucleotides are TGTGCCAGCAGCTTGGGGTTAGGGGACACTGAAGCTTTCTTT.

J is TRBJ1-2 and V is TRBV11-2, with 7 bases identical to TRBD1. Germline V gives CDR1 SGHAT, CDR2 FQNNGV. The CDR3 is 15 amino acids. Losses at the gene ends were 1 base for V and 3 bases for J; bases not matched to a gene: 5. CDR3 sequence (DNA): TGTGCCAGCAGCTTAGGACAGGGCTTGGACTATGGCTACACCTTC. Amino acid sequence: CASSLGQGLDYGYTF. Full variable domain (rest looked up from reference TRBV11-2 and TRBJ1-2): EAGVAQSPRYKIIEKRQSVAFWCNPISGHATLYWYQQILGQGPKLLIQFQNNGVVDDSQLPKDRFSAERLKGVDSTLKIQPAKLEDSAVYLCASSLGQGLDYGYTFGSGTRLTVV.

The chain uses TRBV5-4 and TRBJ2-1; TRBD1 matches 10 bases. Germline lookup yields CDR1 SGHNT and CDR2 YYREEE (reference sequence). The CDR3 length is 15 residues. The junction had 2 bases not matched to a gene; V was cut back by 5 bases and J by 0 bases. The CDR3 loop is CASRWTGGSYNEQFF. The DNA of the CDR3 is TGTGCCAGCAGATGGACAGGGGGCTCCTACAATGAGCAGTTCTTC.

This sequence joins TRBV7-9 and TRBJ2-3; 9 bases map to TRBD1. The V gene's germline CDR1 is SEHNR and CDR2 FQNEAQ (reference sequence). The CDR3 totals 15 residues. V was pared by 5 bases and J by 2 bases, with 5 bases of the junction left unmatched. Written as DNA, the CDR3 is TGTGCCAGCAGCATCTCACAGGGGGCCACAGATACGCAGTATTTT. Protein: CASSISQGATDTQYF.

The CDR3 loop reads CASSSSGGHDEQYF. CDR3 DNA: TGTGCCAGCAGCTCTTCCGGGGGGCACGACGAGCAGTACTTC. The V call is TRBV7-3, the J call TRBJ2-5; D may be TRBD2 (7 bases). TRBJ2-7 matches the DNA end more closely, so the J call is doubtful. CDR3 length: 14 amino acids. CDR1 and CDR2 from the germline V gene are SGHTA and FQGTGA.

This clone was seen more than once but under ten times. The J gene is TRBJ2-5, the V gene TRBV7-7; tentatively, D is TRBD2 (6 bases). This CDR3 spans 14 amino acids. Germline CDR1 SSHAT, CDR2 FNYEAQ (reference sequence). V was pared by 5 bases and J by 2 bases, with 12 bases between. CDR3 DNA sequence: TGTGCCAGCAGCCTGAAAGGAGGGCAAGAGACCCAGTACTTC. The encoded protein is CASSLKGGQETQYF.

V is TRBV7-2 and J is TRBJ2-6, with D possibly TRBD1 on 6 matching bases. The V gene lost 4 bases and the J gene lost 4 bases, with 17 bases spanning the gap. This CDR3 has 17 amino acids. Looked up from germline, CDR1 is SGHTA and CDR2 is FQGNSA. CDR3 protein: CASSSTFGGAGANVLTF. The CDR3 nucleotides are TGTGCCAGCAGCTCCACCTTTGGGGGCGCCGGGGCCAACGTCCTGACTTTC.

The rearrangement joins TRBV9 to TRBJ2-5; TRBD2 matches 7 bases. Germline CDR1 SGDLS, CDR2 YYNGEE. The CDR3 spans 15 residues. Trimming took 3 bases from V and 1 from J; bases not matched to a gene: 6. The CDR3 loop reads CASSASGLSQETQYF. DNA for the CDR3: TGTGCCAGCAGCGCCTCGGGACTATCCCAAGAGACCCAGTACTTC.

The chain uses TRBV9 and TRBJ2-2; 7 bases agree with TRBD2. Germline CDR1 and CDR2: SGDLS and YYNGEE. Trimming cost V 3 bases and J 5 bases; bases outside gene matches: 7. The CDR3 is 15 amino acids. CDR3 region: CASSAAGTTTGELFF. For the CDR3, the DNA is TGTGCCAGCAGCGCCGCCGGGACTACAACCGGGGAGCTGTTTTTT. The full variable domain, with the rest looked up from reference TRBV9 and TRBJ2-2, is DSGVTQTPKHLITATGQRVTLRCSPRSGDLSVYWYQQSLDQGLQFLIQYYNGEERAKGNILERFSAQQFPDLHSELNLSSLELGDSALYFCASSAAGTTTGELFFGEGSRLTVL.

The chain uses TRBV7-6 and TRBJ1-5; a weak D match, TRBD1 (5 bases). This CDR3 contains 13 residues. Trimming cost V 3 bases and J 7 bases, with 10 bases left between them. CDR1 is SGHVS and CDR2 is FNYEAQ in the germline V gene. The CDR3 here is CASSLGGAQPQHF. Written as DNA, the CDR3 is TGTGCCAGCAGCTTGGGCGGGGCCCAGCCCCAGCATTTT.

The rearrangement joins TRBV6-6 to TRBJ1-5; D call uncertain. Germline CDR1 is MNHNY and CDR2 is SVGAGI (reference sequence). The germline V and J ends were trimmed by 2 bases and 5 bases, with 16 bases remaining between them. The CDR3 has 16 amino acids. The CDR3 is CASSYNPSAADQPQHF. The DNA of the CDR3 is TGTGCCAGCAGTTACAACCCCTCAGCAGCGGATCAGCCCCAGCATTTT.

The CDR3 sequence: CASSHDRRQGDSNQPQHF. The CDR3 bases are TGTGCCAGCAGTCACGACAGAAGACAGGGAGATAGCAATCAGCCCCAGCATTTT. The V call is TRBV2, the J call TRBJ1-5; the match to TRBD1 covers 7 bases. V lost 5 bases to trimming and J lost 0 bases; unmatched junction nucleotides: 13. In germline, CDR1 is SNHLY, CDR2 FYNNEI. The CDR3 length is 18 residues.

V usage is TRBV9 and J usage is TRBJ2-3, with TRBD2 matching over 7 bases. The CDR3 loop spans 15 amino acids. The V gene end was trimmed by 0 bases and the J gene end by 3 bases; junction bases not matched to a gene: 4. Per the germline V gene, CDR1 is SGDLS and CDR2 is YYNGEE. The CDR3 DNA is TGTGCCAGCAGCGTAGGGCTAGCGGTAACAGATACGCAGTATTTT. Translated: CASSVGLAVTDTQYF.

This chain uses TRBV19 with TRBJ1-5; 9 nucleotides agree with TRBD1. The germline CDR1 and CDR2 sequences are LNHDA and SQIVND (reference sequence). The CDR3 is 14 amino acids. Trimming at V came to 6 bases and at J to 3 bases, leaving 3 bases not matched to a gene. The CDR3 coding sequence is TGTGCCAGTAGGGGACAGGGAATCAATCAGCCCCAGCATTTT. This gives the protein CASRGQGINQPQHF.

This clone appeared a single time. Here the CDR3 reads CASSYGLAGDEQFF. DNA for the CDR3: TGTGCCAGCAGTTACGGACTAGCGGGAGATGAGCAGTTCTTC. The chain employs TRBV6-5 and TRBJ2-1; 13 bases map to TRBD2. CDR1 and CDR2 (germline): MNHEY, SVGAGI. With 2 bases clipped from V and 8 bases from J, the junction kept 0 bases outside the gene matches. The length of the CDR3 is 14 residues.

The chain joins TRBV7-9 to TRBJ2-1; 12 bases map to TRBD1. CDR1 is SEHNR and CDR2 is FQNEAQ in the germline V gene (reference sequence). V was pared by 4 bases and J by 7 bases, with 5 bases of the junction left unmatched. The CDR3 extends over 15 amino acids. The CDR3 region is CASSSGTGGRNEQFF. In DNA, the CDR3 is TGTGCCAGCAGCTCAGGGACAGGGGGCAGGAATGAGCAGTTCTTC.

This chain joins TRBV27 and TRBJ1-5; D not certain. CDR1 and CDR2 from the germline V gene are MNHEY and SMNVEV (reference sequence). The CDR3 sequence is 12 residues long. Trimming removed 3 bases from V and 16 bases from J, with 16 bases in between. The CDR3 spells CASSFGGSLVHF. The DNA for the CDR3 is TGTGCCAGCAGTTTCGGAGGGTCCCTAGTACATTTT.

The genes are TRBV5-6 and TRBJ2-7; D gene uncertain. The CDR3 extends over 14 amino acids. Germline V gene sequence: CDR1 SGHDT, CDR2 YYEEEE. The V and J ends lost 0 bases and 7 bases respectively, with 14 bases between them. CDR3 DNA: TGTGCCAGCAGCTTGGGACTCGCCTTTAGGGAGCAGTACTTC. Amino acids: CASSLGLAFREQYF.

The chain carries TRBV5-5 and TRBJ2-3; TRBD2 matches 12 bases. Trimming at V came to 3 bases and at J to 1 base, leaving 9 bases not matched to a gene. This CDR3 has 18 amino acids. Germline loops: CDR1 SGHKS, CDR2 YYEKEE (reference sequence). CDR3 DNA sequence: TGTGCCAGCAGCTATGGACTAGCGGGGCCGGTGCGCACAGATACGCAGTATTTT. Its translation: CASSYGLAGPVRTDTQYF.

The chain uses TRBV4-1 and TRBJ1-1, with unresolved D. Germline values: CDR1 MGHRA, CDR2 YSYEKL. Trimming took 1 base from V and 4 from J, leaving 10 bases between them. This CDR3 has 14 amino acids. The CDR3 coding sequence is TGCGCCAGCAGCCAAGGACATTGGTCCACTGAAGCTTTCTTT. Translated, it gives CASSQGHWSTEAFF.

The chain carries TRBV6-4 and TRBJ2-1, with D perhaps matching TRBD2 (5 bases). Germline values: CDR1 MRHNA, CDR2 SNTAGT. This CDR3 has 12 residues. V lost 3 bases and J lost 9, with 9 bases in between. CDR3 protein: CASSEGLGEQFF. As DNA, the CDR3 is TGTGCCAGCAGTGAAGGACTGGGTGAGCAGTTCTTC.

This rearrangement joins TRBV4-3 to TRBJ2-3, with D possibly TRBD1 on 6 matching bases. CDR1 LGHNA and CDR2 YSLEER come from the germline V gene. The length of the CDR3 is 17 residues. The V gene lost 0 bases and the J gene lost 7 bases, with 20 bases spanning the gap. The CDR3: CASSQDLQGLSEYTQYF. As DNA, the CDR3 is TGCGCCAGCAGCCAAGATTTGCAGGGGCTTAGTGAATATACGCAGTATTTT.

In this sample, this clone turned up once. This chain joins TRBV5-8 and TRBJ1-2, with D possibly TRBD1 on 5 matching bases. The CDR3 runs 12 residues. Germline CDR1 is SGHTS and CDR2 is YDEGEE. V lost 2 bases to trimming and J lost 4 bases, with 6 bases between them. CDR3 region: CASSLTGYGYTF. The CDR3 nucleotides read TGTGCCAGCAGCTTAACAGGCTATGGCTACACCTTC.